The next 32 T cell receptor beta chains were all read from a single sample in a study of blood T cell repertoires in COVID-19. Profiling relied on immunoSEQ multiplex PCR, and the TCRdb table lists in-frame clones only, not all of them. The sample has over 350,000 clones, roughly 90% seen once. Sequencing input: peripheral blood. All receptors derive from a woman aged 30 to 39 with acute or convalescent COVID-19.

The chain uses TRBV5-5 and TRBJ1-5; tentative D call: TRBD1 (6 bases). CDR3 size: 15 residues. Germline V gives CDR1 SGHKS, CDR2 YYEKEE (reference sequence). V lost 0 bases, J lost 7 bases, and 14 bases lay in between. The CDR3 here is CASSLVTTGIQPQHF. The CDR3 DNA reads as TGTGCCAGCAGCTTGGTGACCACAGGGATACAGCCCCAGCATTTT.

The chain is built from TRBV2 and TRBJ1-5; TRBD1 aligns across 7 bases. The CDR3 has 16 amino acids. Germline CDR1 SNHLY, CDR2 FYNNEI. V lost 7 bases and J lost 4; bases outside the gene matches: 13. CDR3: CASTPRTGAPNQPQHF. The CDR3 bases are TGTGCCAGCACCCCACGTACAGGGGCACCAAATCAGCCCCAGCATTTT. The variable domain in full, with the rest retrieved from reference TRBV2 and TRBJ1-5, is EPEVTQTPSHQVTQMGQEVILRCVPISNHLYFYWYRQILGQKVEFLVSFYNNEISEKSEIFDDQFSVERPDGSNFTLKIRSTKLEDSAMYFCASTPRTGAPNQPQHFGDGTRLSIL.

The chain couples TRBV28 to TRBJ2-1; perhaps TRBD2 as D (6 bases). Germline values: CDR1 MDHEN, CDR2 SYDVKM. The CDR3 runs to 15 residues. The V end lost 5 bases, the J end lost 0 bases, and 11 bases lay between the germline ends. As DNA, the CDR3 is TGTGCCAGCAGTCCCCTCGGGGGCTCCTACAATGAGCAGTTCTTC. Encoded protein: CASSPLGGSYNEQFF.

The rearrangement links TRBV19 to TRBJ1-6; no firm D call. V was trimmed by 3 bases and J by 3 bases, leaving 15 bases between them. The CDR3 spans 17 residues. CDR1 is LNHDA and CDR2 is SQIVND in the germline V gene (reference sequence). CDR3 DNA sequence: TGTGCCAGTAGTATGTCCACGGCGGCAGTCTATAATTCACCCCTCCACTTT. Translated: CASSMSTAAVYNSPLHF.

This clone was seen a handful of times. Germline is not matched at one junction end, which may reflect a read error. The V call is TRBV7-9, the J call TRBJ1-4; D call uncertain. Germline V gene lookup returns CDR1 SEHNR and CDR2 FQNEAQ (reference sequence). CDR3 size: 17 residues. In nucleotides, the CDR3 is TGTGCCAGCAGCTCCCCCGATTCCGGTCAGCGGAATGAAGAACTGTTTTTT. Translated: CASSSPDSGQRNEELFF.

This clone has just one count. The gene calls are TRBV5-4 and TRBJ1-6; 7 positions agree with TRBD1. CDR3 size: 14 residues. J was trimmed by 13 bases and V by 4 bases; bases with no gene match: 11. Germline V CDR1 and CDR2: SGHNT, YYREEE (reference sequence). CDR3 nucleotide sequence: TGTGCCAGCAGCCCTAGGGGGCCTGGGGGTCCCCTCCACTTT. Encoded protein: CASSPRGPGGPLHF.

V usage is TRBV2 and J usage is TRBJ2-3, with D maybe TRBD1 (5 bases). The CDR3 is 15 residues long. Trimming left V 4 bases short and J 5 bases short, with 16 bases between. In germline, CDR1 is SNHLY, CDR2 FYNNEI. CDR3 nucleotides: TGTGCCAGCAGTGGGGGCGGATCTATGGGAGATACGCAGTATTTT. This gives the protein CASSGGGSMGDTQYF. The variable domain in full, with the rest retrieved from reference TRBV2 and TRBJ2-3, is EPEVTQTPSHQVTQMGQEVILRCVPISNHLYFYWYRQILGQKVEFLVSFYNNEISEKSEIFDDQFSVERPDGSNFTLKIRSTKLEDSAMYFCASSGGGSMGDTQYFGPGTRLTVL.

This rearrangement joins TRBV19 to TRBJ2-1; D possibly corresponds to TRBD2 (7 bases). There are 13 residues in the CDR3. Germline V gene data show CDR1 as LNHDA and CDR2 as SQIVND (reference sequence). V dropped 6 bases and J dropped 4 bases, with 10 bases sitting between them. This CDR3 reads CASRGGPYNEQFF. The CDR3 DNA reads as TGTGCCAGTAGGGGGGGGCCTTACAATGAGCAGTTCTTC.

The V gene is TRBV7-6, the J gene TRBJ1-1, with D hard to call. This CDR3 region has 17 residues. V lost 7 bases and J 0 bases, leaving 21 bases between the germline ends. Germline values: CDR1 SGHVS, CDR2 FNYEAQ. CDR3 nucleotide sequence: TGTGCCAGCACCGTTTGGGGAGGGTCAGGCATGAACACTGAAGCTTTCTTT. Translating it yields CASTVWGGSGMNTEAFF.

The chain joins TRBV2 to TRBJ2-1; tentatively, D is TRBD2 (6 bases). This CDR3 has 11 residues. From germline, CDR1 is SNHLY and CDR2 FYNNEI. The V end lost 1 base, the J end lost 15 bases, and 10 bases lay between the germline ends. CDR3 nucleotides: TGTGCCAGCAGTGAAGTTGGCGGGGTGTTCTTC. Translating gives CASSEVGGVFF.

This chain links TRBV21-1 with TRBJ2-7; the D call of TRBD1 is as the table states it, not checked on the DNA. TRBV21-1 is a known pseudogene. The CDR3 consists of 12 residues. In DNA form, the CDR3 reads TGTGCCAGCAGCATTGGAGACAGGGAGCAGTACTTC. Its protein is CASSIGDREQYF.

In DNA form, the CDR3 reads TGTGCCAGCAGCCGGGGACAGGCGAACACTGAAGCTTTCTTT. This sequence encodes CASSRGQANTEAFF. The V and J genes are TRBV5-4 and TRBJ1-1; TRBD1 matches 8 bases. V lost 4 bases to trimming and J lost 1 base; unmatched junction nucleotides: 3. Germline CDR1 SGHNT, CDR2 YYREEE (reference sequence). The CDR3 spans 14 residues.

Written as DNA, the CDR3 is TGTGCCTGGAGTGTAGCGGGGGGGCCCTACGAGCAGTACTTC. This codes for CAWSVAGGPYEQYF. This chain uses TRBV30 with TRBJ2-7, with 10 positions matching TRBD2. J lost 2 bases, V lost 0 bases, and 1 base had no gene match. Germline V gene lookup returns CDR1 GTSNPN and CDR2 SVGIG (reference sequence). CDR3 length: 14 amino acids.

J is TRBJ2-1 and V is TRBV19; possible D gene TRBD1, 6 bases. Germline V gene data show CDR1 as LNHDA and CDR2 as SQIVND (reference sequence). This CDR3 region has 12 residues. V was pared by 7 bases and J by 9 bases, with 13 bases between. In DNA form, the CDR3 reads TGTGCCAGTACTGAAATAGGGGGTGAGCAGTTCTTC. Protein: CASTEIGGEQFF. The complete variable domain, with remaining parts taken from reference TRBV19 and TRBJ2-1, reads DGGITQSPKYLFRKEGQNVTLSCEQNLNHDAMYWYRQDPGQGLRLIYYSQIVNDFQKGDIAEGYSVSREKKESFPLTVTSAQKNPTAFYLCASTEIGGEQFFGPGTRLTVL.

This clone was seen repeatedly, ten times or more. This sequence joins TRBV3-1 (or the pseudogene TRBV3-2) and TRBJ2-7; 7 nucleotides agree with TRBD1. With 0 bases clipped from V and 2 bases from J, the junction kept 4 bases outside the gene matches. The CDR3 spans 15 residues. The V gene's germline CDR1 is LGHDT and CDR2 YNNKEL (reference sequence). CDR3 coding DNA: TGTGCCAGCAGCCAAGACGTGACAGGGACCTACGAGCAGTACTTC. Protein: CASSQDVTGTYEQYF.

V and J are TRBV7-6 and TRBJ1-3; 9 bases match TRBD1. CDR3 length equals 15 residues. The V gene's germline CDR1 is SGHVS and CDR2 FNYEAQ. V trimming: 5 bases; J trimming: 4 bases; junction bases outside the gene matches: 6. CDR3 sequence: CASSTWTGVGNTIYF. CDR3 bases: TGTGCCAGCAGCACCTGGACAGGGGTAGGAAACACCATATATTTT. The whole variable domain, remainder taken from reference TRBV7-6 and TRBJ1-3, is GAGVSQSPRYKVTKRGQDVALRCDPISGHVSLYWYRQALGQGPEFLTYFNYEAQQDKSGLPNDRFSAERPEGSISTLTIQRTEQRDSAMYRCASSTWTGVGNTIYFGEGSWLTVV.

This chain connects TRBV6-8 to TRBJ2-7; D is perhaps TRBD1 (6 bases). The CDR3 length is 13 residues. V gave up 7 bases and J gave up 6 bases, with 16 bases separating them. Germline CDR1 is MNHGY and CDR2 is SAAAGT. The CDR3 loop reads CASTRGGSGEQYF. CDR3 DNA: TGTGCCAGCACGAGAGGGGGTTCGGGCGAGCAGTACTTC.

The chain combines TRBV7-8 with TRBJ2-5; the D gene is possibly TRBD1 (5 bases). Germline V gene data show CDR1 as SGHVS and CDR2 as FQNEAQ. The CDR3 runs 15 residues. Trimming left V 2 bases short and J 5 bases short, with 15 bases between. The CDR3 loop is CASSLNSLAGETQYF. The CDR3 bases are TGTGCCAGCAGCTTAAATAGTTTGGCAGGGGAGACCCAGTACTTC.

The chain recombines TRBV5-1 with TRBJ1-1, with D tentatively TRBD1 (5 bases). The CDR3 is made up of 16 amino acids. Looked up from germline, CDR1 is SGHRS and CDR2 is YFSETQ. V was clipped by 0 bases and J by 1 base, with 13 bases between them. This CDR3 is CASSLGLTARNTEAFF. CDR3 in DNA: TGCGCCAGCAGCTTGGGTCTGACAGCCAGGAACACTGAAGCTTTCTTT.

The J gene is TRBJ2-5, the V gene TRBV5-8; D not resolved. Germline V CDR1 and CDR2: SGHTS, YDEGEE. Trimming left V 0 bases short and J 3 bases short, with 6 bases between. This CDR3 has 13 amino acids. In nucleotides, the CDR3 is TGTGCCAGCAGCTTGGGATTAGAAGAGACCCAGTACTTC. Translating it yields CASSLGLEETQYF.

The chain is built from TRBV6-5 and TRBJ1-1; D might be TRBD1 (5 bases). V lost 8 bases, J lost 1 base, and 11 bases lay in between. Germline assignment: CDR1 MNHEY and CDR2 SVGAGI. There are 13 residues in the CDR3. CDR3 sequence: CASWRGGNTEAFF. CDR3 coding DNA: TGTGCCAGCTGGCGCGGGGGGAACACTGAAGCTTTCTTT.

The CDR3 DNA follows: TGTGCCAGCAGTTCAGAAAGAGGGGACAGGGCTTTCTTT. Its translation: CASSSERGDRAFF. The chain uses TRBV6-4 and TRBJ1-1, with 8 bases lining up with TRBD1. The CDR3 covers 13 residues. V lost 5 bases to trimming and J lost 11 bases; unmatched junction nucleotides: 10. Germline lookup yields CDR1 MRHNA and CDR2 SNTAGT.

This chain uses TRBV6-5 with TRBJ2-7, with D maybe TRBD1 (5 bases). Trimming took 2 bases from V and 6 from J, leaving 11 bases between them. The CDR3 is 13 residues long. CDR1 is MNHEY, CDR2 SVGAGI, per germline. CDR3 nucleotides: TGTGCCAGCAGTTACGGGGCCACCTCCGAGCAGTACTTC. Translating gives CASSYGATSEQYF.

The chain joins TRBV2 to TRBJ2-7; 9 bases fit TRBD1. Germline values: CDR1 SNHLY, CDR2 FYNNEI. Trimming cost V 5 bases and J 3 bases; bases outside gene matches: 17. The CDR3 is 18 residues long. The chain's CDR3 is CASSFRTGVSSFYYEQYF. CDR3 nucleotides: TGTGCCAGCAGTTTCAGGACAGGGGTCTCTTCTTTCTACTACGAGCAGTACTTC. The entire variable domain, with the rest obtained from reference TRBV2 and TRBJ2-7, is as follows: EPEVTQTPSHQVTQMGQEVILRCVPISNHLYFYWYRQILGQKVEFLVSFYNNEISEKSEIFDDQFSVERPDGSNFTLKIRSTKLEDSAMYFCASSFRTGVSSFYYEQYFGPGTRLTVT.

The chain is built from TRBV7-9 and TRBJ1-6; unclear D gene. The CDR3 totals 14 residues. Germline V gene data show CDR1 as SEHNR and CDR2 as FQNEAQ (reference sequence). V lost 5 bases, J lost 5 bases, and 10 bases lay in between. CDR3 nucleotides: TGTGCCAGCAGCCCCAGTTTCGATAATTCACCCCTCCACTTT. It is translated as CASSPSFDNSPLHF. Together with reference TRBV7-9 and TRBJ1-6, the CDR3 gives the full variable domain: DTGVSQNPRHKITKRGQNVTFRCDPISEHNRLYWYRQTLGQGPEFLTYFQNEAQLEKSRLLSDRFSAERPKGSFSTLEIQRTEQGDSAMYLCASSPSFDNSPLHFGNGTRLTVT.

The CDR3 here is CASSEGASLADTQYF. The DNA for the CDR3 is TGTGCCAGCAGTGAGGGGGCTAGTCTGGCAGATACGCAGTATTTT. The rearrangement joins TRBV6-1 to TRBJ2-3; possible D gene TRBD1, 6 bases. CDR3 length: 15 amino acids. Trimming pared 3 bases from V and 4 bases from J, leaving 14 bases between. The germline gives CDR1 MNHNS, CDR2 SASEGT.

This clone came up a few times. The chain employs TRBV5-1 and TRBJ2-6; weak D call: TRBD1 (5 bases). Looked up from germline, CDR1 is SGHRS and CDR2 is YFSETQ. This CDR3 has 16 amino acids. The V end lost 7 bases, the J end lost 4 bases, and 18 bases lay between the germline ends. Written as DNA, the CDR3 is TGCGCCAGCTACTCAGGGTCGGTGATAGGGGCCAACGTCCTGACTTTC. This codes for CASYSGSVIGANVLTF.

The chain has TRBV14 and TRBJ1-4; D possibly corresponds to TRBD1 (6 bases). The germline V gene encodes CDR1 SGHDN and CDR2 FVKESK. Trimming took 4 bases from V and 6 from J, leaving 18 bases between them. The CDR3 runs 16 residues. The CDR3 here is CASSPITGRRDEKLFF. The CDR3 DNA reads TGTGCCAGCAGCCCGATCACAGGGAGAAGGGATGAAAAACTGTTTTTT.

The CDR3 loop reads CSVIADSTDTQYF. For the CDR3, the DNA is TGCAGCGTTATAGCGGACAGCACAGATACGCAGTATTTT. The chain has TRBV29-1 and TRBJ2-3; possibly TRBD2 for D (6 bases). This CDR3 contains 13 residues. V was pared by 5 bases and J by 0 bases, with 9 bases between. Germline CDR1 SQVTM, CDR2 ANQGSEA.

CDR3 protein: CASSFGTGVTGELFF. CDR3 nucleotide sequence: TGCGCCAGCAGCTTTGGGACAGGGGTCACCGGGGAGCTGTTTTTT. The rearrangement uses TRBV5-1 and TRBJ2-2; 10 bases agree with TRBD1. This CDR3 comprises 15 residues. Looked up from germline, CDR1 is SGHRS and CDR2 is YFSETQ. Trimming at V came to 2 bases and at J to 4 bases, leaving 2 bases not matched to a gene.

V gene TRBV24-1 combines with J gene TRBJ2-7; tentatively, D is TRBD2 (6 bases). CDR1 and CDR2 (germline): KGHDR, SFDVKD. The CDR3 consists of 13 residues. Trimming took 9 bases from V and 4 from J, leaving 15 bases between them. CDR3 loop: CATGTRASYEQYF. The DNA of the CDR3 is TGTGCCACCGGGACTCGGGCTTCTTACGAGCAGTACTTC.

This chain links TRBV24-1 with TRBJ2-5, with TRBD2 as a possible D gene (7 bases). Trimming removed 7 bases at V and 4 bases at J, with 18 bases between. The CDR3 runs to 15 residues. The germline gives CDR1 KGHDR, CDR2 SFDVKD. The CDR3 DNA is TGTGCCACCAGAGGGGGGGGTGCTCCGGGAGAGACCCAGTACTTC. Its translation is CATRGGGAPGETQYF.